Below, one T cell receptor beta chain is given with its context. Its antigen is undetermined. This sample was taken from a study of regulatory T cells in long-lasting Graves disease. Points from the study as a whole: Favored gene segments in persistent disease were TRBV28, TRBJ1-2 and TRBJ2-5.

Regarding time point: newly diagnosed GD, antithyroid drugs for less than 3 months. Isolated PBMC RNA provided the starting material for the TCR library. Germline CDR1 and CDR2: MNHNS and SASEGT. This CDR3 contains 19 residues. J lost 2 bases, V lost 5 bases, and 11 bases had no gene match. Assembly of TCR beta libraries relied on iRepertoire HTBI primers together with Arm-PCR of CDR3 regions. TCRdb redid the calling of the multiplex PCR reads with MiXCR, one entry per CDR3 protein. The sample has under 700,000 distinct CDR3 sequences, about 16% seen once. A further study also used this sample, focusing on T cells in Graves' hyperthyroidism and ophthalmopathy.

This specimen consisted of peripheral blood mononuclear cells (PBMCs), obtained at new diagnosis, from a patient treated with antithyroid drugs. This chain links TRBV6-1 with TRBJ2-6; 11 nucleotides match TRBD1. This TCR was recovered from a woman aged 40 to 65 with Graves disease. CDR3 sequence reads: CASSHSSGTGGPGANVLTF. In DNA, the CDR3 is TGTGCCAGCAGTCACTCTTCCGGGACAGGGGGACCTGGGGCCAACGTCCTGACTTTC.